This T cell receptor (beta chain) emerged from a study of radiotherapy plus CTLA-4 blockade in lung cancer. Study at large: Patients showed objective responses in 15% to 20% of cases, and disease control was achieved by about 30%. Study-wide findings and caveats: Tumor-derived TCR clones expanded in blood after radiotherapy plus ipilimumab.

This clone has a single count. Its antigen remains unknown. CTLA-4 blockade with ipilimumab, together with focal radiation, was given to patients with chemo-refractory metastatic non-small-cell lung cancer. Trimming at V came to 2 bases and at J to 2 bases, leaving 5 bases not matched to a gene. Per the germline V gene, CDR1 is MGHDK and CDR2 is SYGVNS. The CDR3 sequence is 15 residues long. Assay: immunoSEQ multiplex PCR; the TCRdb copy retains only in-frame clones and omits some. Of 40,000 to 45,000 clones listed, approximately 80% are singletons. The sequence derives from a human donor with non-small cell lung cancer whose response to radiotherapy plus ipilimumab could not be evaluated. This sample comprised peripheral blood, obtained from a patient treated with radiotherapy plus ipilimumab. The rearrangement joins TRBV25-1 to TRBJ1-1, with 7 bases identical to TRBD1. CDR3 DNA: TGTGCCAGCAGTGAAGCAGGGGGGATCAACACTGAAGCTTTCTTT. Protein product: CASSEAGGINTEAFF.